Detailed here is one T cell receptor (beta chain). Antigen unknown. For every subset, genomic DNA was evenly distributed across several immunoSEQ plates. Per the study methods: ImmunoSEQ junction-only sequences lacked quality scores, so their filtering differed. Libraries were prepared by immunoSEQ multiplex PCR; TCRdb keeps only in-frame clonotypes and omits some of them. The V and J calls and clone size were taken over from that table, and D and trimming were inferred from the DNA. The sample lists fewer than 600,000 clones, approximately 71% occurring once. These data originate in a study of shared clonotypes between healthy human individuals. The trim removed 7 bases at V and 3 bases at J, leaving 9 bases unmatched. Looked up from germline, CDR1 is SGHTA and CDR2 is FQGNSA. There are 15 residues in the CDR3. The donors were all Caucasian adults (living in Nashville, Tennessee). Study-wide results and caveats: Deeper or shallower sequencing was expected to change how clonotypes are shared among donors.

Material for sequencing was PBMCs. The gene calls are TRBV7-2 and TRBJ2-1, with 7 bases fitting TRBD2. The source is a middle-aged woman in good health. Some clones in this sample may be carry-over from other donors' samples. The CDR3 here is CASTLEPSGYNEQFF. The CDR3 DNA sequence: TGTGCCAGCACCCTAGAGCCTAGCGGCTACAATGAGCAGTTCTTC.